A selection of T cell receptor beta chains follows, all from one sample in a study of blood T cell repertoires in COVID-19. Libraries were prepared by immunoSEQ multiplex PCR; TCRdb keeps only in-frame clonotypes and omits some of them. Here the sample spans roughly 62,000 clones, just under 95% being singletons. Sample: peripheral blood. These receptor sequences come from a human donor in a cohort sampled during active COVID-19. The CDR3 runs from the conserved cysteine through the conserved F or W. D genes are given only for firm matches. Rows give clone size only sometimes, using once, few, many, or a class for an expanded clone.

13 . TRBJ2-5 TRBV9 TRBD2 TGTGCCAGCAGCGGACTAGCAGGAGAGACCCAGTACTTC CASSGLAGETQYF
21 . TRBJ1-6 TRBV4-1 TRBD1 TGCGCCAGCAGCCAAGGGTATCCGGGACAGGGGATTAGCTCCTATAATTCACCCCTCCACTTT CASSQGYPGQGISSYNSPLHF
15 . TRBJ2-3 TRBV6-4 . TGTGCCAGCAGTGACGATGGGGGGTCCACAGATACGCAGTATTTT CASSDDGGSTDTQYF
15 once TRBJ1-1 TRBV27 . TGTGCCAGCAGCTACAAAAAAACAGAGAACACTGAAGCTTTCTTT CASSYKKTENTEAFF
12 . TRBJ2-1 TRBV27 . TGTGCCAGCAGTTTCTTTCGAGGGGAGCAGTTCTTC CASSFFRGEQFF
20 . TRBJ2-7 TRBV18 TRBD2 TGTGCCAGCTCACAACTAACTTGGACTAGCGGGAGAAGGACGACCTACGAGCAGTACTTC CASSQLTWTSGRRTTYEQYF
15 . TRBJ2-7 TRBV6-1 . TGTGCCAGCAGTGAATATGTGACAGTTGCCTACGAGCAGTACTTC CASSEYVTVAYEQYF
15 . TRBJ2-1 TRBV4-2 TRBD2 TGTGCCAGCAGCCTGGGGGGACTAGACACCAATGAGCAGTTCTTC CASSLGGLDTNEQFF
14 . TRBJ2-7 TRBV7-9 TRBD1 TGTGCCAGCAGCCCGACAGGGGGCGGGTACGAGCAGTACTTC CASSPTGGGYEQYF
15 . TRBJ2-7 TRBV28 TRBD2 TGTGCCAGCAGTTTAGCCGGGAGGAGCTCCTACGAGCAGTACTTC CASSLAGRSSYEQYF
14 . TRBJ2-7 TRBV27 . TGTGCCAGCAGGCAGTGGGGCCTCTCCTACGAGCAGTACTTC CASRQWGLSYEQYF
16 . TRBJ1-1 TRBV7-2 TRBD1 TGTGCCAGCAGCCTTGGACAGGGGTATATGAACACTGAAGCTTTCTTT CASSLGQGYMNTEAFF
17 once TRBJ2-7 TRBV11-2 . TGTGCCAGCAGCTTCGGTGGAGTGTTGCGGGGAAGCGACGAGCAGTACTTC CASSFGGVLRGSDEQYF
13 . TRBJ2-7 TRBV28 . TGTGCGTGTGAAGCGGGTTCTTCCTACGAGCAGTACTTC CACEAGSSYEQYF
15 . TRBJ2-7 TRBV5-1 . TGCGCCAGCAGCTTGGGAACAGGGAACTCCTACGAGCAGTACTTC CASSLGTGNSYEQYF
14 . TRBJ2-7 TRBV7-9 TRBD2 TGTGCCAGCAGCTTTCTAGCGGGGCCCTACGAGCAGTACTTC CASSFLAGPYEQYF
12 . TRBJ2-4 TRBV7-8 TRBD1 TGTGCCAGCAGCCCGGGACAGAACATTCAGTACTTC CASSPGQNIQYF
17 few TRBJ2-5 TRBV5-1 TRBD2 TGCGCCAGCACCCTGGGACTAGCGGGGTATACCCAAGAGACCCAGTACTTC CASTLGLAGYTQETQYF
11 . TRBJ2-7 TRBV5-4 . TGTGCCAGCAGGGGGGGGCCCGAGCAGTACTTC CASRGGPEQYF
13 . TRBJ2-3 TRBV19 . TGTGCCAGTAGTGCACTAGTAGGTGATACGCAGTATTTT CASSALVGDTQYF
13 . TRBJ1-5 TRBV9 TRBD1 TGTGCCAGCAGCGGGACAGGGGCACAGCCCCAGCATTTT CASSGTGAQPQHF
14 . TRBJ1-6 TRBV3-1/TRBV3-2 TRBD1 TGTGCCAGCAGCGACGACAGGGGTGGCGGGGCCCTCCACTTT CASSDDRGGGALHF
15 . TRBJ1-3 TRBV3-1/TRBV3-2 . TGTGCCAGCAGCTTCAGGGTCCCCTCTGGAAACACCATATATTTT CASSFRVPSGNTIYF
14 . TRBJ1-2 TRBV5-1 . TGCGCCAGCATCCTATCGCGGTTTAACTATGGCTACACCTTC CASILSRFNYGYTF
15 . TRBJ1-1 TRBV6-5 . TGTGCCAGCAGTTACTCGTTCCGGGTTAACACTGAAGCTTTCTTT CASSYSFRVNTEAFF
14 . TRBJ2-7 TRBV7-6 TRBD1 TGTGCCAGCAGCGCGGGACAGGGGGACTACGAGCAGTACTTC CASSAGQGDYEQYF
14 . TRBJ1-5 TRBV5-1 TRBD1 TGCGCCAGCAGGGACAGGGAAAAAGATCAGCCCCAGCATTTT CASRDREKDQPQHF